Listed below are T cell receptor beta chains from one sample, sequenced in a study of T cell responses to AZD1222 COVID-19 vaccine. Clones were sequenced by immunoSEQ multiplex PCR, and TCRdb holds only the in-frame ones, with some missing. The repertoire holds about 140,000 clones, roughly 92% seen once, with about 1.4% in the top ten. The material was peripheral blood, obtained on day 0 of AZD1222 vaccination. The receptors stem from an adult in good health. The CDR3 runs from the conserved cysteine through the conserved F or W. A D gene is named only where the DNA matches it firmly. Size tells how often a clone was seen (once, few, many) or the class of an expanded clone, and some rows leave it out.

>TRBD1|TRBV3-1/TRBV3-2|TRBJ2-2|once
TGTGCCAGCAGCCGACAGGGTCGGGATGTCGCCGGGGAGCTGTTTTTT
CASSRQGRDVAGELFF
>NA|TRBV5-1|TRBJ1-1|NA
TGCGCCAGCAGCCAACAGCGTAACACTGAAGCTTTCTTT
CASSQQRNTEAFF
>NA|TRBV6-2/TRBV6-3|TRBJ1-1|NA
TGTGCCAGCAGTTATCGGCACACTGAAGCTTTCTTT
CASSYRHTEAFF
>NA|TRBV7-9|TRBJ2-6|NA
TGTGCCAGCAGCTTAAGTCTCGCGGGGGCCTCTGGGGCCAACGTCCTGACTTTC
CASSLSLAGASGANVLTF
>NA|TRBV11-2|TRBJ1-2|NA
TGTGCCAGCACAGACATAACTAACTATGGCTACACCTTC
CASTDITNYGYTF
>NA|TRBV5-5|TRBJ2-1|once
TGTGCCAGCAGGCTGGCGTTAGGTCTCCGATACAATGAGCAGTTCTTC
CASRLALGLRYNEQFF
>TRBD2|TRBV6-6|TRBJ2-3|NA
TGTGCCAGCAGTCTGGGACTAGCGGGAGTGCAGTATTTT
CASSLGLAGVQYF
>NA|TRBV28|TRBJ2-2|NA
TGTGCCAGCAGTTTAGCCGGGGGACTGAACACCGGGGAGCTGTTTTTT
CASSLAGGLNTGELFF
>NA|TRBV6-4|TRBJ2-2|NA
TGTGCCAGCAGTGACCTAGGGGCCGGGGAGCTGTTTTTT
CASSDLGAGELFF
>TRBD1|TRBV7-2|TRBJ2-7|NA
TGTGCCAGCAGCTCCTACAGGGGAATTTACGAGCAGTACTTC
CASSSYRGIYEQYF
>NA|TRBV28|TRBJ1-4|NA
TGTGCCAGCAGGAATACCCCGGGTACGATGTTTTTT
CASRNTPGTMFF
>NA|TRBV6-5|TRBJ1-1|once
TGTGCCAGCAGTCCACCAGGGGTTGCAGCTTTCTTT
CASSPPGVAAFF
>TRBD2|TRBV7-2|TRBJ2-5|few
TGTGCCAGCAGCCAAAGACTAGCGGGGCAAGAGACCCAGTACTTC
CASSQRLAGQETQYF
>NA|TRBV30|TRBJ1-2|NA
TGTGCCTGGACGGTGGGGCACCTGTATGGCTACACCTTC
CAWTVGHLYGYTF
>NA|TRBV9|TRBJ1-2|NA
TGTGCCAGCAGCGGCCCTAGTTATGGCTACACCTTC
CASSGPSYGYTF
>NA|TRBV5-6|TRBJ1-6|NA
TGTGCCAGCAGCTTTGAGGGGAGGTTATCACCCCTCCACTTT
CASSFEGRLSPLHF
>TRBD2|TRBV4-2|TRBJ2-4|NA
TGTGCCAGCAGCCAACCCTCTGGACTAGCACAGACTACGAACGAAAACATTCAGTACTTC
CASSQPSGLAQTTNENIQYF
>NA|TRBV7-2|TRBJ1-1|NA
TGTGCCAGCAGCTTAACTGGAGACACTGAAGCTTTCTTT
CASSLTGDTEAFF
>NA|TRBV10-3|TRBJ1-2|NA
TGTGCCATCAGTGAGTCGGGACCGCTGTCTGGGTATGGCTACACCTTC
CAISESGPLSGYGYTF
>NA|TRBV5-6|TRBJ1-3|NA
TGTGCCAGCAGCCCGCGAGAGTGGGTCTCTGGAAACACCATATATTTT
CASSPREWVSGNTIYF
>TRBD1|TRBV13|TRBJ2-5|NA
TGTGCCAGCACCAGAGGGGGCGCAGGGGAGACCCAGTACTTC
CASTRGGAGETQYF
>NA|TRBV5-4|TRBJ1-5|NA
TGTGCCAGCAGCTTGAGAGGGCCTTCGAGCAATCAGCCCCAGCATTTT
CASSLRGPSSNQPQHF
>NA|TRBV5-6|TRBJ2-5|NA
TGTGCCAGCAGCTTCTCCGAGACCCAGTACTTC
CASSFSETQYF
>NA|TRBV7-6|TRBJ2-1|few
TGTGCCAGCAGCTTAGATACTAGTCGATCGGCGGAGCAGTTCTTC
CASSLDTSRSAEQFF
>TRBD1|TRBV4-1|TRBJ2-7|NA
TGCGCCAGCAGCCCCGGGACAGGGGATCCCTACGAGCAGTACTTC
CASSPGTGDPYEQYF
>NA|TRBV4-1|TRBJ2-1|NA
TGCGCCAGCAGCCAAATCCTCCGAAATGAGCAGTTCTTC
CASSQILRNEQFF